One TCR beta chain is described in this entry. Its antigen is unidentified. These data belong to a study of blood T cells in healthy people across ages. At the level of the study: Capturing about one barcoded beta molecule per two T cells was achieved by template switching. Points from the study as a whole: The authors considered diversity estimates from one million T cells to be underestimates.

The authors ran a second PCR of about 6 to 11 cycles using a sample-barcoded 5' primer and a J-beta primer mix. TCRdb redid the calling of the 5' RACE reads with MiXCR, one entry per CDR3 protein. The sample carries over 950,000 distinct CDR3 sequences, roughly 51% recorded once. Germline V lookup: CDR1 MNHNY, CDR2 SVGAGI (reference sequence). The CDR3 is 14 amino acids. V was clipped by 6 bases and J by 1 base; unmatched bases: 6. The rearrangement links TRBV6-6 to TRBJ2-7; 7 bases agree with TRBD1. This clonotype originated in a woman in her sixties in good health. The sample taken for sequencing was blood. The CDR3 nucleotides read TGTGCCAGCAGAAAGGACAGGACGTCCTACGAGCAGTACTTC. Amino acid sequence: CASRKDRTSYEQYF.